This T cell receptor beta chain came from a study of OX40 agonist ivuxolimab in advanced cancers. About the study: It was ivuxolimab, an agonistic anti-OX40 (CD134) antibody, that patients were treated with. Of mixed ages from 23 to 79 and averaging 60 years, the group was over 80% male.

Samples of blood were obtained at baseline, on cycle 4 day 1, and on cycle 7 day 1. Germline loops: CDR1 SGHVS, CDR2 FQNEAQ. This CDR3 is 14 amino acids long. Trimming cost V 5 bases and J 4 bases; bases outside gene matches: 3. Study results and caveats: Compared with others, partial responders at 0.1-3.0 mg/kg displayed clonal expansion among the lowest.

Data came from immunoSEQ multiplex PCR; TCRdb stores just in-frame clones and leaves some out. This sample has about 30,000 clones, with approximately 78% found just once. A remark on this clone: Its antigen is unknown.

The clonotype comes from an adult with an advanced solid tumor such as melanoma, head and neck, liver or kidney cancer. The source was CD4+ or CD8+ T cells sorted from blood, collected in a trial of the OX40 agonist ivuxolimab. The rearrangement links TRBV7-8 to TRBJ1-3, with TRBD1 matching 9 bases. CDR3: CASSPQGAGNTIYF. The CDR3, as DNA: TGTGCCAGCAGCCCACAGGGGGCCGGAAACACCATATATTTT.